The entry below describes one T cell receptor beta chain. What it binds is not known. This record belongs to a study of cytomegalovirus exposure and HLA in healthy donors. PCR used 60 Vbeta primers and 13 Jbeta primers. Authors' data handling: Later work found around 80 million unique TCR beta chains, with around 10 million shared. Assay: immunoSEQ multiplex PCR; the TCRdb copy retains only in-frame clones and omits some. V, J and clone size are taken as reported in that table, and D and trimming were inferred from the DNA itself. This table holds tens of thousands of clones, around 75% found once. General observations from the study: The authors assumed roughly uniform sequencing depth across donors for presence/absence analyses. The later analysis indicated that the majority of CMV-associated TCR beta chains appeared HLA-restricted. Reports described diagnosis of cytomegalovirus status by the classifier as highly specific and sensitive.

Sample: PBMCs. The receptor's source is a man between 40 and 49 years old in good health and CMV-seronegative.

The CDR3 DNA reads as TGTGCCAGCAGGGACGGGATTAATACCGGGGAGCTGTTTTTT. Translated, it gives CASRDGINTGELFF. The chain employs TRBV6-5 and TRBJ2-2, with a tentative D call TRBD2 (5 bases). CDR1 MNHEY and CDR2 SVGAGI come from the germline V gene. This CDR3 region has 14 residues. Trimming cost V 6 bases and J 5 bases, with 13 bases left between them.